This T cell receptor beta chain was captured by sequencing in a study of breast tumors, draining lymph nodes, adjacent tissues. Study findings and constraints: The data were judged consistent with most tumor T cells coming from lymph node and expanding in tumor. Data only fit, rather than demonstrated, lymph node origin of most tumor T cells. Compared with lymph nodes, tumors were less diverse; compared with nontumor tissue, more. Luminal-like breast cancer showed significantly higher tumor–nontumor repertoire similarity than basal-like.

The CDR3 length is 12 residues. The germline V gene has CDR1 MGHDK and CDR2 SYGVNS. V lost 2 bases and J lost 11, with 9 bases in between. With regard to this clonotype: Its matching antigen is unknown.

TCRdb recomputed calls from the multiplex PCR reads with MiXCR, one row per CDR3 protein. The table has 13,000 to 15,000 distinct CDR3 sequences, roughly 55% seen once. V is TRBV25-1 and J is TRBJ1-4; D uncertain. Sample: tumor-adjacent breast tissue. This clonotype was obtained from a female donor with breast cancer. Some clones in this sample may be carry-over from other donors' samples. Here the CDR3 DNA reads TGTGCCAGCAGTGAAGGCGTGGGGAAACTGTTTTTT. Protein product: CASSEGVGKLFF.